These 18 T cell receptor beta chains share one sample of origin, sequenced in a study of T cell repertoires in cytomegalovirus infection. Each CDR3 protein is one row after TCRdb ran MiXCR on the reads. The sample yields about 770,000 distinct CDR3 sequences, around 29% seen once. These TCRs are of unknown antigen specificity. The sample here was cultured CD8+ T cells from PBMCs, taken from culture after CMV antigen stimulation. All receptors come from a human donor in good health (CMV status not recorded). Some clones in this sample may be carry-over from other donors' samples.

The table lists this clonotype with a few counts. The V gene is TRBV10-3, the J gene TRBJ2-7; no clear D gene. V was clipped by 4 bases and J by 4 bases, with 8 bases between them. CDR3 length: 12 residues. CDR1 is ENHRY, CDR2 SYGVKD, per germline. This CDR3 is CAISGLDYEQYF. CDR3 DNA sequence: TGTGCCATCAGTGGGTTAGATTACGAGCAGTACTTC.

CDR3 region: CASIHGEVNYNEQFF. CDR3 DNA: TGTGCCAGCATCCACGGGGAGGTTAACTACAATGAGCAGTTCTTC. The chain links TRBV6-2 or TRBV6-3 to TRBJ2-1; tentative D call: TRBD2 (6 bases). This CDR3 has 15 residues. CDR1 is MNHEY and CDR2 is SVGEGT in the germline V gene. V lost 7 bases and J lost 3, with 16 bases in between.

This clonotype was counted between two and nine times. V and J are TRBV7-9 and TRBJ2-5, with TRBD1 as a possible D gene (6 bases). CDR1 is SEHNR, CDR2 FQNEAQ, per germline (reference sequence). The CDR3 totals 15 residues. Trimming took off 5 bases at V and 3 bases at J, with 16 bases between the two ends. As DNA, the CDR3 is TGTGCCAGCAGCCCCCTTGGGCAGGGGAAAGAGACCCAGTACTTC. It codes for CASSPLGQGKETQYF.

The chain links TRBV10-2 to TRBJ2-3; 11 bases agree with TRBD1. The germline gives CDR1 WSHSY, CDR2 SAAADI. The CDR3 spans 15 residues. V lost 8 bases, J lost 5 bases, and 9 bases stayed unmatched. CDR3 DNA: TGCGCCAGCTCAGAAGAGGGACAGGGGGAAGATACGCAGTATTTT. Protein product: CASSEEGQGEDTQYF.

This clonotype was observed at least ten times. J is TRBJ2-1 and V is TRBV7-9, with 10 positions matching TRBD1. CDR1 and CDR2 from the germline V gene are SEHNR and FQNEAQ (reference sequence). This CDR3 has 14 amino acids. Trimming cost V 3 bases and J 9 bases; bases outside gene matches: 5. CDR3 nucleotides: TGTGCCAGCAGCTTCCGGACAGGGGGTAGTGAGCAGTTCTTC. The encoded protein is CASSFRTGGSEQFF.

This rearrangement joins TRBV12-3 or TRBV12-4 to TRBJ2-3; D remains ambiguous. V was cut by 6 bases and J by 4 bases, with 20 bases left in between. This CDR3 comprises 16 residues. CDR3 region: CASSPPDGRSADTQYF. CDR3 nucleotide sequence: TGTGCCAGCAGCCCGCCGGACGGACGGTCGGCAGATACGCAGTATTTT.

At least ten counts were recorded for this clonotype. The chain joins TRBV6-2 or TRBV6-3 to TRBJ1-5; TRBD1 is a possible D gene (6 bases). Germline CDR1 and CDR2: MNHEY and SVGEGT. The CDR3 runs to 15 residues. Trimming shortened V by 6 bases and J by 5 bases, and 17 bases separated the two germline ends. The CDR3 protein is CASSRTARSDQPQHF. The CDR3 bases are TGTGCCAGCAGCCGGACAGCCAGGAGCGATCAGCCCCAGCATTTT.

This clonotype was recorded a few times. V and J are TRBV6-5 and TRBJ1-2; maybe TRBD1 (6 bases). The length of the CDR3 is 15 residues. Germline V gives CDR1 MNHEY, CDR2 SVGAGI. Trimming left V 5 bases short and J 4 bases short, with 17 bases between. The CDR3: CASSSWDTEFYGYTF. DNA for the CDR3: TGTGCCAGCAGTAGCTGGGACACCGAATTCTATGGCTACACCTTC.

This clonotype was seen only a few times. The chain recombines TRBV19 with TRBJ2-3; tentative D call: TRBD2 (5 bases). The CDR3 totals 14 residues. Germline loops: CDR1 LNHDA, CDR2 SQIVND (reference sequence). The V end was cut by 2 bases, the J end by 6 bases, with 12 bases between. For the CDR3, the DNA is TGTGCCAGTAGTATATCGGGGTTGTACGATACGCAGTATTTT. As protein: CASSISGLYDTQYF.

This clonotype has a handful of counts. This sequence joins TRBV6-2 or TRBV6-3 and TRBJ2-7, with D perhaps matching TRBD1 or TRBD2 (6 bases each). Germline CDR1 and CDR2: MNHEY and SVGEGT. This CDR3 contains 12 residues. The CDR3 region has the DNA TGTGCAGGAGGGGGATCTCGTCTGGAGCAGTACTTC. It yields the protein CAGGGSRLEQYF.

The J gene is TRBJ2-1, the V gene TRBV7-8; TRBD2 is a possible D gene (6 bases). V was trimmed by 7 bases and J by 7 bases, leaving 20 bases between them. CDR1 and CDR2 from the germline V gene are SGHVS and FQNEAQ. The CDR3 is 15 amino acids. The chain's CDR3 is CASNPDYGGVNEQFF. The CDR3 DNA follows: TGTGCCAGCAACCCGGACTACGGCGGGGTTAATGAGCAGTTCTTC.

As to this clonotype: Given the absence of the conserved phenylalanine or tryptophan at the CDR3 end, a read error is likely. The J gene is TRBJ2-3, the V gene TRBV7-2; D may be TRBD1 or TRBD2 (5 bases each). Germline V gives CDR1 SGHTA, CDR2 FQGNSA. The V gene lost 0 bases and the J gene lost 4 bases, with 26 bases spanning the gap. CDR3 length: 20 residues. CDR3 residues: CASSLAVQEDPDFIPDTQYY. The CDR3 nucleotides are TGTGCCAGCAGCTTAGCTGTACAGGAGGACCCCGACTTTATCCCAGATACGCAGTATTAT.

This clonotype was seen a single time. The chain carries TRBV24-1 and TRBJ1-5; no clear D gene. Trimming took 1 base from V and 3 from J, leaving 6 bases between them. There are 14 residues in the CDR3. Germline V gene data show CDR1 as KGHDR and CDR2 as SFDVKD. The CDR3, as DNA: TGTGCCACCAGTGATTTTTCTTCCAATCAGCCCCAGCATTTT. It encodes CATSDFSSNQPQHF.

The rearrangement links TRBV19 to TRBJ1-1; no firm D call. The CDR3 has 15 residues. Germline V gene data show CDR1 as LNHDA and CDR2 as SQIVND (reference sequence). The V end lost 4 bases, the J end lost 5 bases, and 17 bases lay between the germline ends. CDR3 residues: CASSKLWGDETEAFF. For the CDR3, the DNA is TGTGCCAGTAGTAAGTTGTGGGGAGATGAAACTGAAGCTTTCTTT.

The chain combines TRBV5-6 with TRBJ2-3; TRBD1 matches 8 bases. The CDR3 runs 15 residues. The V gene end was trimmed by 3 bases and the J gene end by 4 bases; junction bases not matched to a gene: 7. From germline, CDR1 is SGHDT and CDR2 YYEEEE. CDR3 DNA sequence: TGTGCCAGCAGCTCCCGGGACAGGATACCAGATACGCAGTATTTT. This encodes CASSSRDRIPDTQYF.

Only a few counts were recorded for this clonotype. Germline is not matched at one junction end, which may reflect a read error. The chain couples TRBV7-6 to TRBJ2-5; unclear D gene. The germline V gene has CDR1 SGHVS and CDR2 FNYEAQ. The CDR3 totals 14 residues. The CDR3 region is CASSVHAYQETQYF. CDR3 bases: TGTGCTAGCAGCGTACATGCGTACCAAGAGACCCAGTACTTC.

This clonotype has a handful of counts. This rearrangement joins TRBV6-5 to TRBJ2-2; 8 nucleotides agree with TRBD1. CDR3 size: 17 residues. J lost 5 bases, V lost 0 bases, and 8 bases had no gene match. Germline V gene lookup returns CDR1 MNHEY and CDR2 SVGAGI. This chain's CDR3 is CASSYSTGQDNTGELFF. CDR3 sequence (DNA): TGTGCCAGCAGTTACTCGACGGGACAGGATAATACCGGGGAGCTGTTTTTT.

This clonotype was seen a few times. V gene TRBV2 combines with J gene TRBJ2-1; no reliable D call. CDR3 length equals 11 residues. The V gene lost 2 bases and the J gene lost 7 bases, with 3 bases spanning the gap. Per germline, CDR1 SNHLY and CDR2 FYNNEI. CDR3 loop: CASSEPNEQFF. CDR3 DNA sequence: TGTGCCAGCAGTGAACCGAATGAGCAGTTCTTC.